Below, 24 T cell receptor beta chains from the same sample are listed, as sequenced in a study of blood T cell repertoires in COVID-19. Here immunoSEQ multiplex PCR was the method, and the copy in TCRdb shows in-frame clones only, minus some. The table records more than 35,000 clones, over 75% of them present only once. The specimen sequenced was peripheral blood. The receptor source for this set is a man younger than 40 with active or convalescent COVID-19.

The chain combines TRBV6-4 with TRBJ1-1; D may be TRBD1 (5 bases). The germline V and J ends were trimmed by 5 bases and 5 bases, with 18 bases remaining between them. CDR1 and CDR2 from the germline V gene are MRHNA and SNTAGT. This CDR3 spans 15 amino acids. DNA for the CDR3: TGTGCCAGCAGTCCGCATTCCGGTGGACAAACTGAAGCTTTCTTT. As protein: CASSPHSGGQTEAFF.

The chain carries TRBV11-2 and TRBJ2-7; a possible D gene is TRBD1 (5 bases). CDR1 is SGHAT and CDR2 is FQNNGV in the germline V gene. Trimming pared 3 bases from V and 5 bases from J, leaving 20 bases between. The CDR3 spans 16 residues. The CDR3 nucleotides are TGTGCCAGCAGCTTGGGAAGGGGAAGAGTACGGGACGAGCAGTACTTC. This gives the protein CASSLGRGRVRDEQYF.

This chain joins TRBV29-1 and TRBJ1-4, with no clear D. CDR1 is SQVTM, CDR2 ANQGSEA, per germline. The CDR3 has 13 residues. Trimming left V 5 bases short and J 4 bases short, with 11 bases between. CDR3 loop: CSVCEGLNEKLFF. In nucleotides, the CDR3 is TGCAGCGTTTGTGAGGGCCTTAATGAAAAACTGTTTTTT.

V usage is TRBV5-1 and J usage is TRBJ2-1, with D tentatively TRBD1 (5 bases). This CDR3 comprises 14 residues. Trimming left V 0 bases short and J 2 bases short, with 6 bases between. From germline, CDR1 is SGHRS and CDR2 YFSETQ. In DNA form, the CDR3 reads TGCGCCAGCAGCTTGGGACAGACCTACAATGAGCAGTTCTTC. Residues: CASSLGQTYNEQFF.

This rearrangement joins TRBV10-3 to TRBJ2-1; 7 nucleotides match TRBD2. The germline gives CDR1 ENHRY, CDR2 SYGVKD. The ends lost 9 bases at V and 5 bases at J; junction bases unmatched: 7. This CDR3 contains 13 residues. CDR3 region: CAIAGLADNEQFF. The DNA of the CDR3 is TGTGCCATAGCGGGGCTAGCCGACAATGAGCAGTTCTTC.

The count of this clone is one. The CDR3 nucleotides are TGTGCCAGCTCACCGTCGACAGGGGGAACAACTAATGAAAAACTGTTTTTT. It is translated as CASSPSTGGTTNEKLFF. This sequence joins TRBV18 and TRBJ1-4, with 9 bases fitting TRBD1. After removal of 3 bases from V and 0 bases from J, the junction contained 5 bases not matched to a gene. The CDR3 contains 17 residues. Germline V gene data show CDR1 as KGHSH and CDR2 as LQKENI.

This clone was observed once. The rearrangement links TRBV4-3 to TRBJ2-1; the match to TRBD1 covers 8 bases. The CDR3 loop spans 16 amino acids. Germline V gives CDR1 LGHNA, CDR2 YSLEER. Germline trimming cut 0 bases from V and 3 bases from J; bases unmatched to any gene: 4. The CDR3 loop is CASSQETGGVYNEQFF. The CDR3 DNA is TGCGCCAGCAGCCAAGAAACAGGGGGAGTCTACAATGAGCAGTTCTTC.

By sample share, this clone is medium-sized. The rearrangement uses TRBV13 and TRBJ2-5; possible D gene TRBD1, 6 bases. CDR3 size: 15 residues. Trimming removed 5 bases at V and 5 bases at J, with 18 bases between. Germline V gene sequence: CDR1 PRHDT, CDR2 FYEKMQ (reference sequence). The CDR3 DNA reads TGTGCCAGCAGCAGTTTCGGCCCTCAGGGGGAGACCCAGTACTTC. It yields the protein CASSSFGPQGETQYF.

This clone was seen once. The chain carries TRBV30 and TRBJ2-1; D is possibly TRBD1 (6 bases). The CDR3 is 14 residues long. V lost 4 bases and J lost 2, with 12 bases in between. CDR1 GTSNPN and CDR2 SVGIG come from the germline V gene (reference sequence). Written as DNA, the CDR3 is TGTGCCTGGAACCCCGGACAGACCTACAATGAGCAGTTCTTC. It specifies CAWNPGQTYNEQFF. Full variable domain (remainder filled in from reference TRBV30 and TRBJ2-1): SQTIHQWPATLVQPVGSPLSLECTVEGTSNPNLYWYRQAAGRGLQLLFYSVGIGQISSEVPQNLSASRPQDRQFILSSKKLLLSDSGFYLCAWNPGQTYNEQFFGPGTRLTVL.

This sequence joins TRBV23-1 and TRBJ2-2; 9 bases are a match to TRBD2. TRBV23-1 is an open reading frame, and its role is uncertain. The CDR3 spans 16 residues. J was trimmed by 3 bases and V by 3 bases; bases with no gene match: 5. The CDR3 here is CASSQHSGGYTGELFF. The CDR3 DNA sequence: TGCGCCAGCAGTCAGCATAGCGGGGGTTACACCGGGGAGCTGTTTTTT.

This chain links TRBV5-1 with TRBJ2-7, with D tentatively TRBD1 (6 bases). Per germline, CDR1 SGHRS and CDR2 YFSETQ. CDR3 size: 15 residues. Trimming took off 4 bases at V and 6 bases at J, with 20 bases between the two ends. The CDR3 DNA reads TGCGCCAGCAGCCTGGAACAGGGCTTTGGGGGCGAGCAGTACTTC. This translates into CASSLEQGFGGEQYF.

The chain has TRBV19 and TRBJ1-2; 10 bases line up with TRBD1. The V gene end was trimmed by 5 bases and the J gene end by 4 bases; junction bases not matched to a gene: 4. The CDR3 has 14 residues. CDR1 is LNHDA and CDR2 is SQIVND in the germline V gene (reference sequence). This CDR3 is CASSGQGVSYGYTF. The CDR3 DNA is TGTGCCAGTAGTGGACAGGGGGTGTCCTATGGCTACACCTTC.

This chain links TRBV7-2 with TRBJ1-1; no definite D call. The CDR3 runs to 15 residues. CDR1 SGHTA and CDR2 FQGNSA come from the germline V gene. Between the trimmed V and J ends, which lost 5 bases and 0 bases, there was a span of 13 bases. This CDR3 is CASSPWGDVNTEAFF. The CDR3 DNA reads TGTGCCAGCAGCCCGTGGGGAGACGTGAACACTGAAGCTTTCTTT.

The V call is TRBV5-1, the J call TRBJ2-5; D possibly corresponds to TRBD1 (5 bases). The V gene's germline CDR1 is SGHRS and CDR2 YFSETQ. This CDR3 is 12 amino acids long. Trimming took off 6 bases at V and 4 bases at J, with 10 bases between the two ends. The CDR3 DNA follows: TGCGCCAGCAAGGGGTTCCTAGAGACCCAGTACTTC. Protein product: CASKGFLETQYF.

The V call is TRBV15, the J call TRBJ2-3, with D perhaps TRBD1 (5 bases). V lost 3 bases, J lost 1 base, and 11 bases lay in between. Looked up from germline, CDR1 is LNHNV and CDR2 is YYDKDF (reference sequence). This CDR3 is 15 amino acids long. CDR3 sequence reads: CATSSSLRGTDTQYF. The CDR3 DNA reads as TGTGCCACCAGCAGTAGCCTCAGGGGCACAGATACGCAGTATTTT.

V is TRBV5-5 and J is TRBJ1-2, with 7 bases identical to TRBD1. The ends lost 3 bases at V and 5 bases at J; junction bases unmatched: 13. Germline CDR1 and CDR2: SGHKS and YYEKEE (reference sequence). The CDR3 is 16 residues long. CDR3 in amino acids: CASSSVIRDSPYGYTF. The CDR3 DNA reads as TGTGCCAGCAGCTCCGTTATCCGGGACAGCCCTTATGGCTACACCTTC. Complete variable domain (other parts from reference TRBV5-5 and TRBJ1-2): DAGVTQSPTHLIKTRGQQVTLRCSPISGHKSVSWYQQVLGQGPQFIFQYYEKEERGRGNFPDRFSARQFPNYSSELNVNALLLGDSALYLCASSSVIRDSPYGYTFGSGTRLTVV.

The gene calls are TRBV9 and TRBJ2-5; 15 nucleotides align to TRBD2. Per germline, CDR1 SGDLS and CDR2 YYNGEE. This CDR3 region has 18 residues. V was pared by 3 bases and J by 1 base, with 7 bases of the junction left unmatched. CDR3 sequence reads: CASSAPGTSGGTQETQYF. In nucleotides, the CDR3 is TGTGCCAGCAGCGCCCCTGGGACTAGCGGGGGGACCCAAGAGACCCAGTACTTC.

The chain is built from TRBV10-3 and TRBJ2-7; TRBD1 agrees at 8 bases. V lost 4 bases and J lost 7; bases outside the gene matches: 18. The CDR3 contains 17 residues. Germline V gene data show CDR1 as ENHRY and CDR2 as SYGVKD. The DNA of the CDR3 is TGTGCCATCAGTGTAGGTTGGGGGCAACACAGGGGGAGTGAGCAGTACTTC. Translation gives CAISVGWGQHRGSEQYF.

This clone turned up a few times. The rearrangement uses TRBV18 and TRBJ2-7; 8 bases line up with TRBD2. The CDR3 has 14 residues. V dropped 2 bases and J dropped 6; count of bases not matched to a gene: 6. The germline V gene has CDR1 KGHSH and CDR2 LQKENI. The CDR3 spells CASSPGTRDSEQYV. CDR3 DNA: TGTGCCAGCTCACCAGGGACTAGAGATAGCGAGCAGTACGTC.

The chain carries TRBV7-2 and TRBJ1-5; TRBD1 agrees at 7 bases. CDR1 is SGHTA, CDR2 FQGNSA, per germline. V lost 6 bases, J lost 4 bases, and 9 bases stayed unmatched. This CDR3 comprises 15 residues. The CDR3 coding sequence is TGTGCCAGCAGTACGACAGGGTTTTCAAATCAGCCCCAGCATTTT. It codes for CASSTTGFSNQPQHF. The full variable domain, in which reference TRBV7-2 and TRBJ1-5 provide the parts outside the CDR3, is GAGVSQSPSNKVTEKGKDVELRCDPISGHTALYWYRQSLGQGLEFLIYFQGNSAPDKSGLPSDRFSAERTGGSVSTLTIQRTQQEDSAVYLCASSTTGFSNQPQHFGDGTRLSIL.

The chain carries TRBV11-2 and TRBJ2-2; D may be TRBD1 (6 bases). V dropped 4 bases and J dropped 5 bases, with 8 bases sitting between them. Germline CDR1 SGHAT, CDR2 FQNNGV. The CDR3 is made up of 13 amino acids. In nucleotides, the CDR3 is TGTGCCAGCAGCTCACAGGGAACCGGGGAGCTGTTTTTT. Encoded protein: CASSSQGTGELFF.

This sequence joins TRBV6-6 and TRBJ2-7; 9 nucleotides agree with TRBD1. The CDR3 contains 15 residues. The germline V gene has CDR1 MNHNY and CDR2 SVGAGI (reference sequence). The trim removed 6 bases at V and 0 bases at J, leaving 6 bases unmatched. In nucleotides, the CDR3 is TGTGCCAGCAGGGCCGGGACAGGGTCCTCCTACGAGCAGTACTTC. This translates into CASRAGTGSSYEQYF.

This clone was seen once. The genes are TRBV27 and TRBJ2-2; TRBD2 might be the D (6 bases). Trimming took off 4 bases at V and 2 bases at J, with 14 bases between the two ends. Germline CDR1 and CDR2: MNHEY and SMNVEV (reference sequence). The CDR3 has 16 amino acids. As DNA, the CDR3 is TGTGCCAGCAGTTATGGCGGGGCCGCAAACACCGGGGAGCTGTTTTTT. It is translated as CASSYGGAANTGELFF.

The gene calls are TRBV27 and TRBJ1-1; 11 bases fit TRBD1. The CDR3 covers 15 residues. The germline gives CDR1 MNHEY, CDR2 SMNVEV (reference sequence). With V trimmed by 5 bases and J by 6 bases, 8 bases remained unmatched. CDR3 nucleotide sequence: TGTGCCAGCAGTCGACGGGACAGGGGGAGGGCTGAAGCTTTCTTT. As protein: CASSRRDRGRAEAFF.